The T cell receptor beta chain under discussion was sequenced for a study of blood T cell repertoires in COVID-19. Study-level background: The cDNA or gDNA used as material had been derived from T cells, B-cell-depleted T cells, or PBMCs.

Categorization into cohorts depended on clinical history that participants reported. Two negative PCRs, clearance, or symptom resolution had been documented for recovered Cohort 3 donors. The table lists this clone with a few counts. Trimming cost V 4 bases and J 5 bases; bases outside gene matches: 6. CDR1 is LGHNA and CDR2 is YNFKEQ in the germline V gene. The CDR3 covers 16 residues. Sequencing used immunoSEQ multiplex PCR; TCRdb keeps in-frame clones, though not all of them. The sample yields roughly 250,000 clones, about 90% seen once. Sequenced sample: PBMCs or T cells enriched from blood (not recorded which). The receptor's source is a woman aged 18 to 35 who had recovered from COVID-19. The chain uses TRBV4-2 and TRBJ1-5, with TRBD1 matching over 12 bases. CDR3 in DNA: TGTGCCAGCAGCCTGGGACAGGGGGCCGAGTATCAGCCCCAGCATTTT. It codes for CASSLGQGAEYQPQHF.